The 31 T cell receptor beta chains reported below all come from one sample, sequenced in a study of blood T cell repertoires in COVID-19. TCRdb keeps only in-frame clones here, not all; method: immunoSEQ multiplex PCR. The repertoire includes tens of thousands of clones, 77% of them detected once, and 2% to 2.5% sits in the top ten. The sequencing sample was made of peripheral blood. These receptors were taken from a man in his sixties or seventies with COVID-19, enrolled during active disease.

The chain uses TRBV28 and TRBJ2-3, with 8 bases fitting TRBD1. The germline gives CDR1 MDHEN, CDR2 SYDVKM. V was pared by 5 bases and J by 14 bases, with 12 bases of the junction left unmatched. The CDR3 totals 13 residues. This CDR3 is CASSPTTGGQGYF. The CDR3 nucleotides are TGTGCCAGCAGTCCCACCACAGGGGGGCAGGGGTATTTT. Full variable domain (missing parts from reference TRBV28 and TRBJ2-3): DVKVTQSSRYLVKRTGEKVFLECVQDMDHENMFWYRQDPGLGLRLIYFSYDVKMKEKGDIPEGYSVSREKKERFSLILESASTNQTSMYLCASSPTTGGQGYFGPGTRLTVL.

The J gene is TRBJ2-1, the V gene TRBV7-3; the match to TRBD1 covers 9 bases. CDR3 length: 13 amino acids. Germline-derived CDR1 and CDR2 are SGHTA and FQGTGA. Trimming removed 5 bases from V and 8 bases from J; junction bases left unmatched: 4. The CDR3 DNA sequence: TGTGCCAGCAGCGGGACAGGGCGTGATGAGCAGTTCTTC. Encoded protein: CASSGTGRDEQFF.

The V call is TRBV7-2, the J call TRBJ2-7; 11 bases agree with TRBD2. This CDR3 has 16 amino acids. Germline V CDR1 and CDR2: SGHTA, FQGNSA. J was trimmed by 3 bases and V by 1 base; bases with no gene match: 5. CDR3 in DNA: TGTGCCAGCAGCTTAGGCCCCGGGACTAGCGGCTACGAGCAGTACTTC. It translates to CASSLGPGTSGYEQYF.

The chain combines TRBV20-1 with TRBJ2-1, with 7 bases fitting TRBD2. V was clipped by 3 bases and J by 0 bases; unmatched bases: 8. The CDR3 spans 16 residues. CDR1 DFQATT and CDR2 SNEGSKA come from the germline V gene (reference sequence). CDR3 nucleotides: TGCAGTGCTAGTACTCTAGCGGCCAACTCCTACAATGAGCAGTTCTTC. Protein: CSASTLAANSYNEQFF.

To note about this clone: One end of the junction varies from germline; a read error may be responsible. The rearrangement links TRBV7-7 to TRBJ2-2, with D uncertain. This CDR3 is 15 amino acids long. Looked up from germline, CDR1 is SSHAT and CDR2 is FNYEAQ (reference sequence). DNA of the CDR3: TGTGCTAGCAGCTTATCGGCGGTAAATACCGGGGAGCTGTTTTTT. Translated, it gives CASSLSAVNTGELFF.

The chain is built from TRBV29-1 and TRBJ2-7, with D perhaps matching TRBD1 (5 bases). The germline CDR1 and CDR2 sequences are SQVTM and ANQGSEA. The V end lost 4 bases, the J end lost 7 bases, and 11 bases lay between the germline ends. CDR3 size: 11 residues. The CDR3 nucleotides read TGCAGCGTTGCCGCCTCAGGGGAGCAGTACTTC. Translated, it gives CSVAASGEQYF.

The chain employs TRBV5-1 and TRBJ1-4; 9 nucleotides align to TRBD1. The CDR3 is 16 amino acids. J was trimmed by 2 bases and V by 1 base; bases with no gene match: 3. CDR1 is SGHRS, CDR2 YFSETQ, per germline. The CDR3 DNA sequence: TGCGCCAGCAGCTTGAGACAGGGGGGTACTAATGAAAAACTGTTTTTT. Amino acid sequence: CASSLRQGGTNEKLFF.

The V and J genes are TRBV6-5 and TRBJ2-1; the D gene is possibly TRBD1 (7 bases). Germline V CDR1 and CDR2: MNHEY, SVGAGI. V was cut by 5 bases and J by 8 bases, with 13 bases left in between. This CDR3 spans 13 amino acids. The CDR3 coding sequence is TGTGCCAGCAGTCAGGGGGGCAGGGATGAGCAGTTCTTC. The encoded protein is CASSQGGRDEQFF.

This clone was seen once. This chain connects TRBV14 to TRBJ2-7; possibly TRBD2 for D (6 bases). V was clipped by 4 bases and J by 2 bases, with 15 bases between them. Germline lookup yields CDR1 SGHDN and CDR2 FVKESK. The CDR3 extends over 15 amino acids. CDR3 DNA: TGTGCCAGCAGCCCTCCGGAGGGAAAGACCTACGAGCAGTACTTC. This encodes CASSPPEGKTYEQYF.

In its sample, this clone was seen once. The rearrangement uses TRBV5-5 and TRBJ1-2, with D possibly matching TRBD1 (6 bases). CDR3 size: 15 residues. From germline, CDR1 is SGHKS and CDR2 YYEKEE (reference sequence). Trimming removed 7 bases at V and 7 bases at J, with 23 bases between. CDR3 residues: CASGWEQGTFSGYTF. The CDR3 coding sequence is TGTGCCAGCGGTTGGGAACAGGGAACGTTCTCTGGCTACACCTTC.

The chain links TRBV7-9 to TRBJ2-1; tentatively, D is TRBD2 (5 bases). The CDR3 sequence is 16 residues long. Looked up from germline, CDR1 is SEHNR and CDR2 is FQNEAQ (reference sequence). Trimming removed 4 bases from V and 5 bases from J, with 18 bases in between. CDR3 in amino acids: CASSSLTRPGDNEQFF. The CDR3 DNA reads TGTGCCAGCAGCTCCCTAACAAGGCCCGGGGACAATGAGCAGTTCTTC.

This chain joins TRBV27 and TRBJ2-3, with a weak D call TRBD2 (5 bases). Germline V CDR1 and CDR2: MNHEY, SMNVEV (reference sequence). Trimming cost V 5 bases and J 3 bases, with 12 bases left between them. The CDR3 totals 14 residues. The CDR3 coding sequence is TGTGCCAGCAGTGCCCTCACGGGGACAGATACGCAGTATTTT. This translates into CASSALTGTDTQYF.

The rearrangement uses TRBV6-5 and TRBJ1-2; 7 bases fit TRBD1. Germline trimming cut 11 bases from V and 5 bases from J; bases unmatched to any gene: 11. Germline assignment: CDR1 MNHEY and CDR2 SVGAGI. This CDR3 region has 13 residues. The CDR3 is CAGSPGQTYGYTF. Here the CDR3 DNA reads TGTGCCGGCTCTCCGGGACAGACTTATGGCTACACCTTC.

The chain combines TRBV9 with TRBJ2-2, with D uncertain. The CDR3 covers 12 residues. V lost 5 bases to trimming and J lost 1 base, with 3 bases between them. Germline lookup yields CDR1 SGDLS and CDR2 YYNGEE. This CDR3 reads CASRRNTGELFF. The CDR3 DNA reads TGTGCCAGCAGGAGGAACACCGGGGAGCTGTTTTTT.

The chain combines TRBV6-5 with TRBJ2-3, with D uncertain. V gave up 8 bases and J gave up 1 base, with 10 bases separating them. The CDR3 totals 13 residues. Per germline, CDR1 MNHEY and CDR2 SVGAGI. The CDR3, as DNA: TGTGCCAGCGTGGCCCCAGGCACAGATACGCAGTATTTT. Amino acids: CASVAPGTDTQYF.

The chain links TRBV2 to TRBJ2-7; TRBD2 matches at 9 bases. Germline V CDR1 and CDR2: SNHLY, FYNNEI. The V gene end was trimmed by 4 bases and the J gene end by 0 bases; junction bases not matched to a gene: 7. The CDR3 has 16 residues. This CDR3 is CASSGGSGRSSYEQYF. CDR3 nucleotide sequence: TGTGCCAGCAGTGGCGGGAGCGGGAGGAGCTCCTACGAGCAGTACTTC.

This clone was detected only once. The genes are TRBV7-2 and TRBJ2-1; 7 bases match TRBD1. Germline CDR1 SGHTA, CDR2 FQGNSA. The CDR3 extends over 12 amino acids. Losses at the gene ends were 2 bases for V and 14 bases for J; bases not matched to a gene: 6. The CDR3 nucleotides read TGTGCCAGCAGCTTAAAAGACAGGGTAAAGTTCTTC. This sequence encodes CASSLKDRVKFF.

V usage is TRBV15 and J usage is TRBJ2-2, with a possible D match to TRBD2 (6 bases). Germline loops: CDR1 LNHNV, CDR2 YYDKDF (reference sequence). V was clipped by 7 bases and J by 3 bases, with 12 bases between them. CDR3 length equals 14 residues. CDR3 amino acids: CATKARDYTGELFF. The CDR3 nucleotides read TGTGCCACCAAGGCGCGGGACTACACCGGGGAGCTGTTTTTT.

V usage is TRBV5-4 and J usage is TRBJ1-5, with 11 positions matching TRBD1. The CDR3 consists of 15 residues. Germline V gene lookup returns CDR1 SGHNT and CDR2 YYREEE (reference sequence). After removal of 2 bases from V and 4 bases from J, the junction contained 2 bases not matched to a gene. This chain's CDR3 is CASSLGTGGNQPQHF. The CDR3 DNA reads TGTGCCAGCAGCTTAGGGACAGGGGGAAATCAGCCCCAGCATTTT.

The chain is built from TRBV7-9 and TRBJ2-1; D is undetermined. V dropped 2 bases and J dropped 6 bases, with 14 bases sitting between them. Germline CDR1 SEHNR, CDR2 FQNEAQ (reference sequence). The CDR3 covers 15 residues. CDR3 bases: TGTGCCAGCAGCTTAATATCTTCTTCGGGCAATGAGCAGTTCTTC. Its protein is CASSLISSSGNEQFF.

The chain links TRBV3-1 (or the pseudogene TRBV3-2) to TRBJ2-7, with 11 nucleotides matching TRBD2. Germline-derived CDR1 and CDR2 are LGHDT and YNNKEL (reference sequence). V gave up 4 bases and J gave up 7 bases; unmatched junction bases: 9. The CDR3 is 15 residues long. The CDR3 bases are TGTGCCAGCAGCCGAATAGCGGGAGGGCCGTATGAGCAGTACTTC. It specifies CASSRIAGGPYEQYF.

This rearrangement joins TRBV30 to TRBJ1-5; tentative D call: TRBD1 (5 bases). V was clipped by 2 bases and J by 3 bases, with 8 bases between them. The CDR3 loop spans 13 amino acids. The germline CDR1 and CDR2 sequences are GTSNPN and SVGIG (reference sequence). The CDR3 protein is CAWSPGPNQPQHF. CDR3 bases: TGTGCCTGGAGTCCAGGGCCCAATCAGCCCCAGCATTTT.

The gene calls are TRBV6-5 and TRBJ1-2, with D possibly being TRBD1 (5 bases). CDR1 is MNHEY, CDR2 SVGAGI, per germline. CDR3 length: 14 amino acids. V lost 7 bases and J lost 8, with 20 bases in between. The CDR3 region is CASTSWGGSEGYTF. The CDR3, as DNA: TGTGCCAGCACGTCTTGGGGGGGGTCTGAGGGCTACACCTTC.

This chain links TRBV6-6 with TRBJ2-1; TRBD1 agrees at 8 bases. Germline loops: CDR1 MNHNY, CDR2 SVGAGI (reference sequence). V shed 5 bases, J shed 1 base, and the junction held 7 bases outside the gene matches. CDR3 length: 16 residues. CDR3 residues: CASSTLGQGSYNEQFF. DNA for the CDR3: TGTGCCAGCAGTACCCTCGGACAGGGTTCCTACAATGAGCAGTTCTTC.

The rearrangement links TRBV5-4 to TRBJ1-6, with a possible D match to TRBD1 (5 bases). The germline CDR1 and CDR2 sequences are SGHNT and YYREEE (reference sequence). The CDR3 has 14 residues. The ends were cut back, 10 bases at V and 7 bases at J, with 18 bases in the middle. CDR3 region: CAAQPGARNSPLHF. The CDR3, as DNA: TGTGCCGCACAGCCTGGGGCGCGCAATTCACCCCTCCACTTT.

V and J are TRBV6-5 and TRBJ1-3, with unresolved D. Germline CDR1 is MNHEY and CDR2 is SVGAGI. The CDR3 sequence is 15 residues long. V was clipped by 0 bases and J by 2 bases, with 8 bases between them. CDR3: CASSYSGRTGNTIYF. The CDR3 DNA sequence: TGTGCCAGCAGTTACTCGGGCCGGACTGGAAACACCATATATTTT.

The V gene is TRBV29-1, the J gene TRBJ2-7; 11 bases align to TRBD2. This CDR3 has 14 residues. In germline, CDR1 is SQVTM, CDR2 ANQGSEA. After removal of 6 bases from V and 3 bases from J, the junction contained 7 bases not matched to a gene. The CDR3 loop is CSVEGTSGYYEQYF. In DNA form, the CDR3 reads TGCAGCGTAGAGGGGACTAGCGGCTACTACGAGCAGTACTTC.

The V gene is TRBV2, the J gene TRBJ1-5, with TRBD1 as a possible D gene (5 bases). Trimming took off 7 bases at V and 4 bases at J, with 14 bases between the two ends. Germline V gene lookup returns CDR1 SNHLY and CDR2 FYNNEI. The CDR3 contains 14 residues. DNA for the CDR3: TGTGCCAGCAACCTGGGGGACTCAAATCAGCCCCAGCATTTT. It is translated as CASNLGDSNQPQHF.

The V and J genes are TRBV19 and TRBJ1-1; 8 bases are a match to TRBD1. CDR1 LNHDA and CDR2 SQIVND come from the germline V gene (reference sequence). Trimming removed 3 bases from V and 3 bases from J; junction bases left unmatched: 0. The CDR3 has 13 residues. The CDR3 here is CASSMDRDTEAFF. In DNA form, the CDR3 reads TGTGCCAGTAGTATGGACAGGGACACTGAAGCTTTCTTT.

This clone was picked up one time. The chain joins TRBV19 to TRBJ1-1, with 9 bases lining up with TRBD1. The CDR3 loop spans 15 amino acids. The V gene end was trimmed by 2 bases and the J gene end by 1 base; junction bases not matched to a gene: 2. CDR1 is LNHDA, CDR2 SQIVND, per germline (reference sequence). The DNA for the CDR3 is TGTGCCAGTAGTATATTGGGACAGGGGAACACTGAAGCTTTCTTT. Its translation is CASSILGQGNTEAFF.

The chain carries TRBV24-1 and TRBJ1-5; possible D gene TRBD1, 5 bases. Germline CDR1 and CDR2: KGHDR and SFDVKD. There are 16 residues in the CDR3. The V and J ends lost 6 bases and 0 bases respectively, with 14 bases between them. The CDR3 DNA reads as TGTGCCACCAGTCGGGGGAACACCGATAGCAATCAGCCCCAGCATTTT. Protein: CATSRGNTDSNQPQHF.